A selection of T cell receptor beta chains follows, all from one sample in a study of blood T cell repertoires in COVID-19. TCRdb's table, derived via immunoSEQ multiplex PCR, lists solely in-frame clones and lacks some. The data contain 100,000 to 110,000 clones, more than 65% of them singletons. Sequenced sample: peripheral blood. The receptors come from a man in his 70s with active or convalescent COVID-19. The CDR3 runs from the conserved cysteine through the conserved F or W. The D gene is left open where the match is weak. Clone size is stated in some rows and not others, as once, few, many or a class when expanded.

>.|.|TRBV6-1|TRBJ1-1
CASSGARENTEAFF
TGTGCCAGCAGTGGAGCCAGGGAGAACACTGAAGCTTTCTTT
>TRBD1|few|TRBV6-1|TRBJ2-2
CASSEQGARFAGELFF
TGTGCCAGCAGTGAACAGGGGGCGCGATTTGCCGGGGAGCTGTTTTTT
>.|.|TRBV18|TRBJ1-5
CASSPLPFGNQPQHF
TGTGCCAGCTCACCCCTACCATTCGGCAATCAGCCCCAGCATTTT
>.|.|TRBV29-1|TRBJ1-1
CSAIREENTEAFF
TGCAGCGCAATCCGGGAAGAGAACACTGAAGCTTTCTTT
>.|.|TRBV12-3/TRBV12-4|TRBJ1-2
CASSSPQVDGYTF
TGTGCCAGCAGTAGCCCCCAGGTGGATGGCTACACCTTC
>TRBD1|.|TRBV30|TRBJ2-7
CAWSEPGTGYEQYF
TGTGCCTGGAGCGAACCTGGGACAGGCTACGAGCAGTACTTC
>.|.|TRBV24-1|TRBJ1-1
CATRVGGGTTEAFF
TGTGCCACCAGAGTTGGGGGGGGAACAACTGAAGCTTTCTTT
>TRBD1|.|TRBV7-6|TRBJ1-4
CASSLRQGGTNEKLFF
TGTGCCAGCAGCTTAAGACAGGGGGGGACTAATGAAAAACTGTTTTTT
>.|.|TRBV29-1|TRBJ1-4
CSVAGTGRGLTNEKLFF
TGCAGCGTTGCCGGGACCGGGAGGGGACTAACTAATGAAAAACTGTTTTTT
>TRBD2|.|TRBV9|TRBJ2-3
CASSVSGVATDTQYF
TGTGCCAGCAGCGTTAGCGGGGTCGCCACAGATACGCAGTATTTT
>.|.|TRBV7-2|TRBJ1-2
CASSLAGSYGYTF
TGTGCCAGCAGCTTAGCAGGGAGCTATGGCTACACCTTC
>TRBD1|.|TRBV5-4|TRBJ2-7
CASSTGQGRYEQYF
TGTGCCAGCAGCACCGGACAGGGGAGGTACGAGCAGTACTTC
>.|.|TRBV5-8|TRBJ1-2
CASTQLLRGYTF
TGTGCCAGCACCCAACTCCTACGTGGCTACACCTTC
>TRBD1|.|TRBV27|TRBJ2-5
CASSPGQGKETQYF
TGTGCCAGCAGCCCGGGACAGGGAAAAGAGACCCAGTACTTC
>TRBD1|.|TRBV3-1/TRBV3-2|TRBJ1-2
CASSNPTGGIDGYTF
TGTGCCAGCAGCAACCCGACAGGGGGCATCGATGGCTACACCTTC
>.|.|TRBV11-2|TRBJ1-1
CASSLGSLNTEAFF
TGTGCCAGCAGCTTAGGGAGTTTGAACACTGAAGCTTTCTTT
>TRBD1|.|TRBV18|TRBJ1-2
CASSPPGQRGDYGYTF
TGTGCCAGCTCACCACCGGGACAGAGAGGAGACTATGGCTACACCTTC
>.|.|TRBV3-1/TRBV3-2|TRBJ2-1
CASSQATNAYNEQFF
TGTGCCAGCAGCCAGGCTACTAACGCCTACAATGAGCAGTTCTTC
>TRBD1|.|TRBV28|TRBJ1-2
CASSLGSGGSYGYTF
TGTGCCAGCAGCCTCGGATCAGGGGGGTCCTATGGCTACACCTTC
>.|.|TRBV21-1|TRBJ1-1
CASSQGDRAGVTEAFF
TGTGCCAGCAGCCAAGGGGACAGGGCGGGAGTCACTGAAGCTTTCTTT
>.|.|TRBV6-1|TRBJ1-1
CASSEAPGGNTEAFF
TGTGCCAGCAGTGAAGCGCCGGGGGGGAACACTGAAGCTTTCTTT
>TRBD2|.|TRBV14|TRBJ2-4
CASSQGAGGGNIQYF
TGTGCCAGCAGCCAAGGAGCGGGAGGGGGGAACATTCAGTACTTC
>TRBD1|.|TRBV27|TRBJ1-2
CASSLLATGGGENGYTF
TGTGCCAGCAGTTTATTGGCGACAGGGGGGGGAGAGAATGGCTACACCTTC
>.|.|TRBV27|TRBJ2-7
CASSFGGNGASYEQYF
TGTGCCAGCAGTTTTGGGGGGAATGGGGCCTCCTACGAGCAGTACTTC
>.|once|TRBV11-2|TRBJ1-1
CASSLDPGPGTEAFF
TGTGCCAGCAGCTTAGATCCAGGGCCTGGCACTGAAGCTTTCTTT
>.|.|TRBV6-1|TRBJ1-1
CASSSGPWEYTEAFF
TGTGCCAGCAGTTCTGGTCCTTGGGAGTACACTGAAGCTTTCTTT
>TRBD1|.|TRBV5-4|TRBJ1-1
CASSRQGIGTEAFF
TGTGCCAGCAGCCGACAGGGGATCGGCACTGAAGCTTTCTTT
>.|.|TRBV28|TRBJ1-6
CASSLGPNGVSPLHF
TGTGCCAGCAGTTTAGGTCCCAACGGGGTTTCACCCCTCCACTTT
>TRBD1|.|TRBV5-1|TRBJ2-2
CASSPRTGDTGELFF
TGCGCCAGCAGCCCCAGGACAGGGGACACCGGGGAGCTGTTTTTT
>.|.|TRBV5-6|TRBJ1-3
CASSFIGRVPDTIYF
TGTGCCAGCAGCTTCATCGGCAGGGTCCCGGACACCATATATTTT
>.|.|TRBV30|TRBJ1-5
CAGDTGLGQPQHF
TGTGCTGGGGATACAGGGCTGGGGCAGCCCCAGCATTTT
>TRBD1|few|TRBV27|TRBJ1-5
CASSSRDSTQPQHF
TGTGCCAGCAGTTCTCGGGACAGTACCCAGCCCCAGCATTTT
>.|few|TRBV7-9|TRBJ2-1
CASSLGPGVYNEQFF
TGTGCCAGCAGTCTTGGGCCAGGGGTATACAATGAGCAGTTCTTC
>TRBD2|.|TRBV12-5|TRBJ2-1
CASGLVPSGMRSYNEQFF
TGTGCTAGTGGTTTGGTTCCGAGCGGGATGAGATCCTACAATGAGCAGTTCTTC
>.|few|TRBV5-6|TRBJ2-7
CASSSNYEQYF
TGTGCCAGCAGCTCTAACTACGAGCAGTACTTC
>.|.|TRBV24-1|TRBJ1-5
CATSDLKEPQPQHF
TGTGCCACCAGTGATTTGAAAGAGCCTCAGCCCCAGCATTTT
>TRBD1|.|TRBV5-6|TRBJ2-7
CASSFGDRLSYEQYF
TGTGCCAGCAGCTTTGGGGACAGACTCTCCTACGAGCAGTACTTC
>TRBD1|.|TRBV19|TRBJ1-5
CATNRDRGGNQPQHF
TGTGCCACCAACCGGGACAGGGGTGGAAATCAGCCCCAGCATTTT
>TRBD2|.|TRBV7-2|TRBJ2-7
CASSTRVAGALSYEQYF
TGTGCCAGCAGCACAAGAGTAGCGGGGGCCCTCTCCTACGAGCAGTACTTC
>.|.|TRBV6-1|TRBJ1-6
CASSGGLLLRSSPLHF
TGTGCCAGCAGTGGGGGACTATTATTGCGTAGTTCACCCCTCCACTTT
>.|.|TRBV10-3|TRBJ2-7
CAISEDISYEQYF
TGTGCCATCAGTGAGGACATCTCCTACGAGCAGTACTTC
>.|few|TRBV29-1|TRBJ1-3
CSVLEQIGNTIYF
TGCAGCGTCCTTGAACAAATTGGAAACACCATATATTTT
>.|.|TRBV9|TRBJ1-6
CASSAQTGFNSPLHF
TGTGCCAGCAGCGCCCAGACAGGATTTAATTCACCCCTCCACTTT
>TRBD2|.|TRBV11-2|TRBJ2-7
CASSSPTGTSEQYF
TGTGCCAGCAGCTCCCCCACGGGGACTAGCGAGCAGTACTTC
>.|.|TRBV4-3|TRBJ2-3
CASSQKGDFTDTQYF
TGCGCCAGCAGCCAGAAGGGGGATTTCACAGATACGCAGTATTTT
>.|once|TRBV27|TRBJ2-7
CASRRTGGVYEQYF
TGTGCCAGCAGACGTACAGGGGGGGTCTACGAGCAGTACTTC
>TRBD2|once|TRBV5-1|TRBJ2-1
CASSLGARGVYNEQFF
TGCGCCAGCAGCTTGGGGGCGCGGGGGGTCTACAATGAGCAGTTCTTC
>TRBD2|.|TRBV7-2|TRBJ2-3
CASSSAGTTTDTQYF
TGTGCCAGCAGCTCGGCCGGGACTACCACAGATACGCAGTATTTT
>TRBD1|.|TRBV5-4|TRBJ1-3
CASSIDRAGNTIYF
TGTGCCAGCAGCATCGACAGGGCTGGAAACACCATATATTTT
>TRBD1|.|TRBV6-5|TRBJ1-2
CASSYYPPQDRAGYTF
TGTGCCAGCAGTTACTACCCGCCCCAGGACAGGGCTGGCTACACCTTC
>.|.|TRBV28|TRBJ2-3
CASSFPSRGTQYF
TGTGCCAGCAGTTTCCCCTCTAGGGGTACGCAGTATTTT
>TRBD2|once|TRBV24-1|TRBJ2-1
CATSLSGVGRGEQFF
TGTGCCACCAGTCTGTCGGGTGTAGGGAGGGGTGAGCAGTTCTTC
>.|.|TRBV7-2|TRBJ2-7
CASSLTGMLGEQYF
TGTGCCAGCAGCTTAACAGGGATGCTTGGCGAGCAGTACTTC
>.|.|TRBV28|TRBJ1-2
CASSLTTGNGYTF
TGTGCCAGCAGTCTAACAACAGGGAACGGCTACACCTTC